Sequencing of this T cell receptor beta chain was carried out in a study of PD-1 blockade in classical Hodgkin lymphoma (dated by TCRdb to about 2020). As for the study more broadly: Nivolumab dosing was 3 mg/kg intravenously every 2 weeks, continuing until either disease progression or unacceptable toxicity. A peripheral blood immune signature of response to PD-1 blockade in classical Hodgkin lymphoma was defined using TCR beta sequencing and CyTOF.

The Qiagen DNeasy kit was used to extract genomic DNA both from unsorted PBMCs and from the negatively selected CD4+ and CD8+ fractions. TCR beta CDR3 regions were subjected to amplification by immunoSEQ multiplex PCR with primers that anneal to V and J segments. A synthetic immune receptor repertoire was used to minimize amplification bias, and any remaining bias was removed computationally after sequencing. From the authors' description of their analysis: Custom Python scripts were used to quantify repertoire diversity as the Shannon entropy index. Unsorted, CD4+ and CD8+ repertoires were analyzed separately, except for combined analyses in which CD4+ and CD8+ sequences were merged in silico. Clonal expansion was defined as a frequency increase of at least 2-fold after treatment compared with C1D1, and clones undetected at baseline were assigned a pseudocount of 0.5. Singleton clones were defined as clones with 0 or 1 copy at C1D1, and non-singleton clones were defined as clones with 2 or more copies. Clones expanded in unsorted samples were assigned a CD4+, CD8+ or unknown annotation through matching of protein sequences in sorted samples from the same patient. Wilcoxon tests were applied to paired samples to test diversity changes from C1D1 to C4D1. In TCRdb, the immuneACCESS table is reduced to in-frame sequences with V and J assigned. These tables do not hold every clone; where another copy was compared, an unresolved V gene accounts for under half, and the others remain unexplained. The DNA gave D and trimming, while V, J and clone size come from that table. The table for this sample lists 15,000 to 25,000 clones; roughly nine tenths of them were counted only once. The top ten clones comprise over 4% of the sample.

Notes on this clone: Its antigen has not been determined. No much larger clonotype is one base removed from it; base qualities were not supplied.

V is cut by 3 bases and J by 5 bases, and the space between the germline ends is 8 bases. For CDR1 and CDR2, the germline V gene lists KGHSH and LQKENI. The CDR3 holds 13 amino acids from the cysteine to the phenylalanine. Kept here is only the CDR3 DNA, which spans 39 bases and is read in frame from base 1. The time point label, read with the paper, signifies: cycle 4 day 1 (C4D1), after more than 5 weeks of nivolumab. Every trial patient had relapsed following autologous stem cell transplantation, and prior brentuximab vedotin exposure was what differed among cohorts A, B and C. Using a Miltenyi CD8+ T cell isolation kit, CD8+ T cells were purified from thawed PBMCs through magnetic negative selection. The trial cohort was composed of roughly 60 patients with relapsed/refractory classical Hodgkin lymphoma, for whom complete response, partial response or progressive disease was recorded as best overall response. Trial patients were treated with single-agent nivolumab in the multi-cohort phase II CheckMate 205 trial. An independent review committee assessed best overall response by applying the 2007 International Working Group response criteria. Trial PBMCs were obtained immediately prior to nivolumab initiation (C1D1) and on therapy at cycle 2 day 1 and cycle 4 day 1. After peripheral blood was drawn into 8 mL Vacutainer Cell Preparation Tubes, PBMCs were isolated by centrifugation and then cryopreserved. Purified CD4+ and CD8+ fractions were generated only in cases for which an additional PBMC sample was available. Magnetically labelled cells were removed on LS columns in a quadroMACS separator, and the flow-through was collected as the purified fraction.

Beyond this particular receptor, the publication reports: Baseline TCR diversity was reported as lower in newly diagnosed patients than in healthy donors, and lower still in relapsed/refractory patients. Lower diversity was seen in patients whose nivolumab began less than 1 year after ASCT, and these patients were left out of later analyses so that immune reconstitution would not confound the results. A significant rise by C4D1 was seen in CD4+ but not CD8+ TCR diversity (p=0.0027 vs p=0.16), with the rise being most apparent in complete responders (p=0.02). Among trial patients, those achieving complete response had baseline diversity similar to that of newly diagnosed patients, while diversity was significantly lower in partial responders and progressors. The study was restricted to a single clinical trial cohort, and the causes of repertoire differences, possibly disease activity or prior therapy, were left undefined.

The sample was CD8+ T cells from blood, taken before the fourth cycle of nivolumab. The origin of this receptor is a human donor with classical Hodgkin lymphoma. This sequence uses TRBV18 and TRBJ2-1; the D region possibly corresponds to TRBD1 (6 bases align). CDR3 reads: CASSPPGDNEQFF. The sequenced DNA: TGTGCCAGCTCACCCCCAGGGGACAATGAGCAGTTCTTC.